This T cell receptor (beta chain) derives from a study of blood T cell repertoires in COVID-19. Turning to the study itself: T cells, B-cell-depleted T cells, or PBMCs provided the cDNA or gDNA that served as material.

This table comes from immunoSEQ multiplex PCR, and its TCRdb copy is limited to in-frame clones, with some not included. This sample has about 190,000 clones; approximately 84% occur once, and the top ten carry 3.2%. In terms of age and location, participants ranged from roughly 18 to 90 years and lived in about two dozen US areas. J was trimmed by 8 bases and V by 1 base; bases with no gene match: 3. Looked up from germline, CDR1 is LNHDA and CDR2 is SQIVND (reference sequence). This CDR3 spans 14 amino acids. The genes are TRBV19 and TRBJ1-2; 11 positions match TRBD1. The receptor was isolated from a woman in her 30s who had recovered from COVID-19. The specimen was PBMCs or T cells enriched from blood (not recorded which). Here the CDR3 DNA reads TGTGCCAGTAGTATAGGGGACAGGGGGAGAGGCTACACCTTC. Translation: CASSIGDRGRGYTF.